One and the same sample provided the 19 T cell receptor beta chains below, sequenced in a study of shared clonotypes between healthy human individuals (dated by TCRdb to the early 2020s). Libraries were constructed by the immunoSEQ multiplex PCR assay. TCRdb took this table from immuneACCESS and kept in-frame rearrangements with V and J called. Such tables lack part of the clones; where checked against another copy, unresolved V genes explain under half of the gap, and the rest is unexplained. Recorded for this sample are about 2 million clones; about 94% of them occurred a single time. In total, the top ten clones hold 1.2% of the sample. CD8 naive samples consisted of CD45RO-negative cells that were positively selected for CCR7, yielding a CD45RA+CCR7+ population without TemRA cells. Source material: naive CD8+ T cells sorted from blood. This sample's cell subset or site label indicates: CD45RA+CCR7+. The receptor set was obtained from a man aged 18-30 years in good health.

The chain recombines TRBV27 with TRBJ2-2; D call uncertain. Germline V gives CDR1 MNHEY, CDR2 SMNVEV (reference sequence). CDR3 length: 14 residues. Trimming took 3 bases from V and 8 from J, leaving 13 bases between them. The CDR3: CASSFVGPSGELFF. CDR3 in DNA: TGTGCCAGCAGTTTTGTTGGCCCCTCGGGGGAGCTGTTTTTT.

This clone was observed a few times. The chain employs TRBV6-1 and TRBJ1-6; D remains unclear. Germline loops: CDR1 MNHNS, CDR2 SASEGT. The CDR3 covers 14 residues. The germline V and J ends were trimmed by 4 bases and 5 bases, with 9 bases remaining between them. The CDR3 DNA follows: TGTGCCAGCAGTGGACGGAAAGATAATTCACCCCTCCACTTT. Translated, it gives CASSGRKDNSPLHF.

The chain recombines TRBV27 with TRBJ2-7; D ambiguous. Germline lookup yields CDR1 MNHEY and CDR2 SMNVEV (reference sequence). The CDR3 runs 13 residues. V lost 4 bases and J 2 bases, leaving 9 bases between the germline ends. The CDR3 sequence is CASSSDPPYEQYF. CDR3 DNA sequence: TGTGCCAGCAGTTCGGACCCGCCCTACGAGCAGTACTTC.

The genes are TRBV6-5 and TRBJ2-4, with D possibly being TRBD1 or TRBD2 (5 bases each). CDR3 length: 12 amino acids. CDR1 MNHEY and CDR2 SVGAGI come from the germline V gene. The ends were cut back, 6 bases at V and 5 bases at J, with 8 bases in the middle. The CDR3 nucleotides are TGTGCCAGCAGGGGGGACCAAAACATTCAGTACTTC. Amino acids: CASRGDQNIQYF.

CDR3: CASSLEQPPTNEKLFF. The CDR3 DNA reads TGTGCCAGCAGTTTAGAACAGCCCCCAACTAATGAAAAACTGTTTTTT. The J gene is TRBJ1-4, the V gene TRBV28; D not certain. The CDR3 extends over 16 amino acids. Germline CDR1 reads MDHEN; CDR2 reads SYDVKM. Trimming pared 2 bases from V and 0 bases from J, leaving 10 bases between.

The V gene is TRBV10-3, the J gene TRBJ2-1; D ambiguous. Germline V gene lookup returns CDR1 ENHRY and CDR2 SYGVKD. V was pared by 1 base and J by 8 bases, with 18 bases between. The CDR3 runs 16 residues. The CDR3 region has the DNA TGTGCCATCAGTGAGTACGCAGGTGAAGGGCGTCATGAGCAGTTCTTC. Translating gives CAISEYAGEGRHEQFF.

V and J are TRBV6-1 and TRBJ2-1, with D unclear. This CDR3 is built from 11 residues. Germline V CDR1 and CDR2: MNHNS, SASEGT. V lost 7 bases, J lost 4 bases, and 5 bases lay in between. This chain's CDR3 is CASMVYNEQFF. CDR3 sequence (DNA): TGTGCCAGCATGGTGTACAATGAGCAGTTCTTC.

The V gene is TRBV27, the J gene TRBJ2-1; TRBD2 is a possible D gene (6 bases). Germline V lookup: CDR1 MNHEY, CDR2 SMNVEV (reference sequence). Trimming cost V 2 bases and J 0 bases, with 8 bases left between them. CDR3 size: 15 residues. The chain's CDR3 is CASSLVGSSYNEQFF. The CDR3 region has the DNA TGTGCCAGCAGTTTAGTCGGGAGCTCCTACAATGAGCAGTTCTTC.

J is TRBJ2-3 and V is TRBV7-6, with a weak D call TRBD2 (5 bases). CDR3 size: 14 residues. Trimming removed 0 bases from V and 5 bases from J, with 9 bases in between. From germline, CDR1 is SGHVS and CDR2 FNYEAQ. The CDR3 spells CASSLAGAVDTQYF. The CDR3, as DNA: TGTGCCAGCAGCTTAGCGGGAGCGGTAGATACGCAGTATTTT. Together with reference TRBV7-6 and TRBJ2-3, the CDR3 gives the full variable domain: GAGVSQSPRYKVTKRGQDVALRCDPISGHVSLYWYRQALGQGPEFLTYFNYEAQQDKSGLPNDRFSAERPEGSISTLTIQRTEQRDSAMYRCASSLAGAVDTQYFGPGTRLTVL.

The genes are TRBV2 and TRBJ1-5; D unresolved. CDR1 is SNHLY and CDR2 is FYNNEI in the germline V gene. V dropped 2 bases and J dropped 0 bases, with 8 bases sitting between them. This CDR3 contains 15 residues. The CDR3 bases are TGTGCCAGCAGTGAACTCGGGATTAGCAATCAGCCCCAGCATTTT. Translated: CASSELGISNQPQHF. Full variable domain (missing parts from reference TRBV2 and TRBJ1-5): EPEVTQTPSHQVTQMGQEVILRCVPISNHLYFYWYRQILGQKVEFLVSFYNNEISEKSEIFDDQFSVERPDGSNFTLKIRSTKLEDSAMYFCASSELGISNQPQHFGDGTRLSIL.

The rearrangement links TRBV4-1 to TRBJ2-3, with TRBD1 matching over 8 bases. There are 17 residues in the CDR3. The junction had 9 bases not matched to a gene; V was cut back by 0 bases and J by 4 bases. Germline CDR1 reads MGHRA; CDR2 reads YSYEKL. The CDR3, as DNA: TGCGCCAGCAGCCAAGATCCAGACCCACAGGGGGCAGATACGCAGTATTTT. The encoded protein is CASSQDPDPQGADTQYF.

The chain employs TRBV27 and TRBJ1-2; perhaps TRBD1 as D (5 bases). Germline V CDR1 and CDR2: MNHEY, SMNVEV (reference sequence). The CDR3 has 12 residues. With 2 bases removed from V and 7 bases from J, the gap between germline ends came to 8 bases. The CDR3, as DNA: TGTGCCAGCAGTTTAGGGGCCCCTGGCTACACCTTC. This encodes CASSLGAPGYTF.

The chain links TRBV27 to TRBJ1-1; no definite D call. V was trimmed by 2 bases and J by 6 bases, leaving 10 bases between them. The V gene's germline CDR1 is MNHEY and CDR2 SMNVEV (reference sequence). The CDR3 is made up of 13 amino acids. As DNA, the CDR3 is TGTGCCAGCAGTTTACAACGAGGACCTGAAGCTTTCTTT. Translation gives CASSLQRGPEAFF.

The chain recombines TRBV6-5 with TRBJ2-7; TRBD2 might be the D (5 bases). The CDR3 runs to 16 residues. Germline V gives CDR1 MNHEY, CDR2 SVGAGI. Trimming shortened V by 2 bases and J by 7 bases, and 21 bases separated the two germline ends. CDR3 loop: CASSYDVGRGPREQYF. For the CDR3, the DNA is TGTGCCAGCAGTTACGATGTTGGACGGGGTCCTAGAGAGCAGTACTTC.

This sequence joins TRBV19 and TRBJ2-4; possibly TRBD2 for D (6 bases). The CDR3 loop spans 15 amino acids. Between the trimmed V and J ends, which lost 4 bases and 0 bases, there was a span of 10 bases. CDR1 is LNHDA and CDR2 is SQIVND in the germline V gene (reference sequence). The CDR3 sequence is CASSSLGGAKNIQYF. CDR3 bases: TGTGCCAGTAGTAGCTTGGGGGGAGCCAAAAACATTCAGTACTTC.

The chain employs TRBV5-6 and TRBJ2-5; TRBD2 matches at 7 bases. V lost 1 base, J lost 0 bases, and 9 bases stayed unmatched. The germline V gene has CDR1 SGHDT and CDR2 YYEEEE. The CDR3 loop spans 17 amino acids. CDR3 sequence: CASSLSSHLADQETQYF. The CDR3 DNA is TGTGCCAGCAGCTTGTCGAGCCACCTAGCGGACCAAGAGACCCAGTACTTC. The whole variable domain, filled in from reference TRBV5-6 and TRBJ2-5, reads DAGVTQSPTHLIKTRGQQVTLRCSPKSGHDTVSWYQQALGQGPQFIFQYYEEEERQRGNFPDRFSGHQFPNYSSELNVNALLLGDSALYLCASSLSSHLADQETQYFGPGTRLLVL.

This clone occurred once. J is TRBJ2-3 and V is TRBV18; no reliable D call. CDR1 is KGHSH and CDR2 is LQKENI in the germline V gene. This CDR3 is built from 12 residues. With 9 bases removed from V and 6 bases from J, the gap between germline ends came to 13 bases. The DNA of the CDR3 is TGTGCCAGTGAAGGCTCCAGGGATACGCAGTATTTT. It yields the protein CASEGSRDTQYF.

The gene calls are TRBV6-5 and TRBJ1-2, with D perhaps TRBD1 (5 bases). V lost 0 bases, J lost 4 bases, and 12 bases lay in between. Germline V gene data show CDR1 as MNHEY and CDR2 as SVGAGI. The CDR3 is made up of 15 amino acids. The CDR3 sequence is CASSYSQGGVYGYTF. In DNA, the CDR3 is TGTGCCAGCAGTTACTCGCAGGGAGGGGTCTATGGCTACACCTTC.

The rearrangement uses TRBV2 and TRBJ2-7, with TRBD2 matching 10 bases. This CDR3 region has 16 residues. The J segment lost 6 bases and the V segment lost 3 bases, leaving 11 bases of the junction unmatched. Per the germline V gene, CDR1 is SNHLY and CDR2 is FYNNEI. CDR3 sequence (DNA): TGTGCCAGCAGTGATTTGGGACTAGCGTCCCCCTCCGAGCAGTACTTC. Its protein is CASSDLGLASPSEQYF.